A single sample gave rise to the 21 T cell receptor beta chains below, sequenced in a study of low-dose radiotherapy and immunotherapy resistance in tumors. This sample's time point: after trial treatment. Treatment specified: LDRT plus nivolumab, ipilimumab, low-dose cyclophosphamide and aspirin (RACIN trial). TRAV and TRBV primers primed cDNA for both TCRalpha and TCRbeta. The authors amplified TCRs for 20 to 25 PCR cycles with a constant-region primer and a V-primer adapter. TCRdb re-called the reads with MiXCR, one entry per CDR3 protein. The sample carries 39,000 or so distinct CDR3 sequences, less than 25% recorded once. This sample comprised PBMCs, obtained after low-dose radiotherapy plus immunotherapy. The origin of the receptors is a female donor with ovarian cancer.

This clonotype was recorded a few times. J is TRBJ2-7 and V is TRBV5-1; D may be TRBD2 (6 bases). V lost 1 base and J 4 bases, leaving 18 bases between the germline ends. The CDR3 extends over 16 amino acids. CDR1 SGHRS and CDR2 YFSETQ come from the germline V gene. The CDR3 is CASSLTGGGSPYEQYF. For the CDR3, the DNA is TGCGCCAGCAGCTTGACCGGGGGAGGCTCCCCTTACGAGCAGTACTTC. Variable domain in full (rest from reference TRBV5-1 and TRBJ2-7): KAGVTQTPRYLIKTRGQQVTLSCSPISGHRSVSWYQQTPGQGLQFLFEYFSETQRNKGNFPGRFSGRQFSNSRSEMNVSTLELGDSALYLCASSLTGGGSPYEQYFGPGTRLTVT.

By share, this clonotype counts as medium-sized. The chain is built from TRBV6-1 and TRBJ2-7, with 7 nucleotides matching TRBD1. The CDR3 is 15 amino acids. V shed 6 bases, J shed 0 bases, and the junction held 8 bases outside the gene matches. CDR1 is MNHNS, CDR2 SASEGT, per germline. CDR3 sequence: CASSRPTGSSYEQYF. The CDR3 DNA reads as TGTGCCAGCAGCCGTCCGACAGGGAGCTCCTACGAGCAGTACTTC.

This clonotype was counted at least ten times. The chain recombines TRBV7-9 with TRBJ2-7; 11 nucleotides agree with TRBD1. J was trimmed by 2 bases and V by 5 bases; bases with no gene match: 5. CDR1 and CDR2 (germline): SEHNR, FQNEAQ (reference sequence). The CDR3 sequence is 15 residues long. The chain's CDR3 is CASSHSGQGAYEQYF. CDR3 bases: TGTGCCAGCAGCCATTCGGGACAGGGGGCCTACGAGCAGTACTTC.

A few counts support this clonotype. The chain is built from TRBV29-1 and TRBJ1-1; D is ambiguous. Trimming removed 7 bases from V and 6 bases from J, with 12 bases in between. The CDR3 sequence is 11 residues long. Germline values: CDR1 SQVTM, CDR2 ANQGSEA. Written as DNA, the CDR3 is TGCAGCGCTACAGACGGGGCTGAAGCTTTCTTT. Translated: CSATDGAEAFF.

This clonotype was found many times. The chain combines TRBV19 with TRBJ2-5; D may correspond to TRBD1 or TRBD2 (5 bases each). This CDR3 has 15 amino acids. The ends were cut back, 4 bases at V and 4 bases at J, with 16 bases in the middle. Germline V gene data show CDR1 as LNHDA and CDR2 as SQIVND (reference sequence). CDR3: CASSTGAQLRETQYF. The DNA for the CDR3 is TGTGCCAGTAGTACCGGGGCACAGCTTAGAGAGACCCAGTACTTC.

This clonotype was observed many times. The V call is TRBV14, the J call TRBJ1-6; weak D call: TRBD1 (5 bases). CDR1 and CDR2 (germline): SGHDN, FVKESK. The CDR3 spans 16 residues. The V gene lost 4 bases and the J gene lost 4 bases, with 14 bases spanning the gap. The CDR3 reads CASSLQDGGYNSPLHF. The CDR3 DNA sequence: TGTGCCAGCAGCCTCCAGGACGGGGGATATAATTCACCCCTCCACTTT.

This clonotype has ten or more counts. The rearrangement links TRBV6-5 to TRBJ1-2; D gene uncertain. Germline V gives CDR1 MNHEY, CDR2 SVGAGI. V lost 2 bases and J lost 4, with 11 bases in between. The length of the CDR3 is 14 residues. In DNA form, the CDR3 reads TGTGCCAGCAGTTACGGTCCGGATTTCTATGGCTACACCTTC. Translated, it gives CASSYGPDFYGYTF.

This clonotype came up many times. This rearrangement joins TRBV10-3 to TRBJ2-1, with TRBD2 identical over 7 bases. The V and J ends lost 3 bases and 3 bases, in that order; junction bases with no gene match: 8. Germline CDR1 reads ENHRY; CDR2 reads SYGVKD. This CDR3 spans 16 amino acids. The DNA of the CDR3 is TGTGCCATCAGTGATTATGCGGGAGTGGGCTACAATGAGCAGTTCTTC. Protein: CAISDYAGVGYNEQFF.

This clonotype was picked up many times. The chain joins TRBV5-6 to TRBJ2-7; D possibly corresponds to TRBD1 (6 bases). The CDR3 loop spans 15 amino acids. Trimming stripped 1 base from V and 1 base from J, with 12 bases between. Per germline, CDR1 SGHDT and CDR2 YYEEEE. CDR3 region: CASSLNRAPSYEQYF. The CDR3 DNA sequence: TGTGCCAGCAGCTTGAACAGGGCACCATCCTACGAGCAGTACTTC. The entire variable domain, with the rest obtained from reference TRBV5-6 and TRBJ2-7, is as follows: DAGVTQSPTHLIKTRGQQVTLRCSPKSGHDTVSWYQQALGQGPQFIFQYYEEEERQRGNFPDRFSGHQFPNYSSELNVNALLLGDSALYLCASSLNRAPSYEQYFGPGTRLTVT.

This clonotype was detected ten times or more. This chain joins TRBV27 and TRBJ2-3, with a weak D call TRBD1 (5 bases). CDR3 length: 16 amino acids. Germline V CDR1 and CDR2: MNHEY, SMNVEV (reference sequence). The V end was cut by 1 base, the J end by 2 bases, with 13 bases between. CDR3 sequence (DNA): TGTGCCAGCAGTTTATTGGCAGGGATTCCCACAGATACGCAGTATTTT. The encoded protein is CASSLLAGIPTDTQYF.

Details on this clonotype: The likely explanation is a read error, given a far larger clone one base away. The rearrangement links TRBV5-1 to TRBJ2-7, with 9 positions matching TRBD1. CDR3 length: 13 residues. Germline CDR1 reads SGHRS; CDR2 reads YFSETQ. With V trimmed by 5 bases and J by 7 bases, 7 bases remained unmatched. In nucleotides, the CDR3 is TGCGCCAGCAGAGAAAAACAGGGGGCTGAGCAGTACTTC. It encodes CASREKQGAEQYF. The whole variable domain, remainder taken from reference TRBV5-1 and TRBJ2-7, is KAGVTQTPRYLIKTRGQQVTLSCSPISGHRSVSWYQQTPGQGLQFLFEYFSETQRNKGNFPGRFSGRQFSNSRSEMNVSTLELGDSALYLCASREKQGAEQYFGPGTRLTVT.

This clonotype has a count of ten or more. This chain links TRBV20-1 with TRBJ1-5; D call uncertain. There are 15 residues in the CDR3. Per germline, CDR1 DFQATT and CDR2 SNEGSKA (reference sequence). Trimming removed 2 bases from V and 1 base from J, with 12 bases in between. The CDR3, as DNA: TGCAGTGCTAGACGACCCACGGGCAGCAATCAGCCCCAGCATTTT. Its protein product is CSARRPTGSNQPQHF.

This clonotype showed up many times. The genes are TRBV7-9 and TRBJ2-3, with D perhaps being TRBD1 or TRBD2 (5 bases each). Germline V gene data show CDR1 as SEHNR and CDR2 as FQNEAQ (reference sequence). V shed 5 bases and J shed 4 bases, with 13 bases lying between them. This CDR3 is built from 14 residues. The CDR3 DNA follows: TGTGCCAGCAGCGCTGAGGGGCTTGCAGATACGCAGTATTTT. Protein product: CASSAEGLADTQYF.

Many counts were recorded for this clonotype. CDR3 coding DNA: TGTGCCAGCAGTTACTCAACAGGGTCGGACGAGCAGTACTTC. Translation gives CASSYSTGSDEQYF. V usage is TRBV6-5 and J usage is TRBJ2-7, with D perhaps TRBD1 (6 bases). CDR1 is MNHEY, CDR2 SVGAGI, per germline. V lost 0 bases and J lost 5, with 11 bases in between. This CDR3 has 14 amino acids.

As to this clonotype: A read error is likely here: a far larger clone is one base away. The chain is built from TRBV11-2 and TRBJ2-7; 12 bases agree with TRBD2. This CDR3 region has 14 residues. J was trimmed by 7 bases and V by 4 bases; bases with no gene match: 5. From germline, CDR1 is SGHAT and CDR2 FQNNGV. CDR3 residues: CASSSTSGGNEQYF. CDR3 bases: TGTGCCAGCAGCTCGACTAGCGGGGGAAATGAGCAGTACTTC.

In this sample, this clonotype turned up many times. This chain links TRBV15 with TRBJ2-7; 8 bases agree with TRBD1. Losses at the gene ends were 0 bases for V and 6 bases for J; bases not matched to a gene: 7. The CDR3 totals 15 residues. Germline V gene sequence: CDR1 LNHNV, CDR2 YYDKDF (reference sequence). The CDR3 sequence: CATSRDGETGGEQYF. Written as DNA, the CDR3 is TGTGCCACCAGCAGAGACGGGGAAACAGGGGGCGAGCAGTACTTC.

In its sample, this clonotype was seen once. The J gene is TRBJ2-3, the V gene TRBV6-1; the D gene is possibly TRBD1 (6 bases). This CDR3 is 16 amino acids long. The germline CDR1 and CDR2 sequences are MNHNS and SASEGT. The V and J ends lost 6 bases and 0 bases respectively, with 16 bases between them. CDR3 loop: CASSHGGQRSTDTQYF. The CDR3 DNA sequence: TGTGCCAGCAGCCACGGAGGACAGCGTAGCACAGATACGCAGTATTTT.

Worth noting for this clonotype: Only one base separates this from a far larger clonotype, so it likely reflects a read error. The chain recombines TRBV13 with TRBJ2-1; 7 positions agree with TRBD1. This CDR3 comprises 11 residues. Unmatched junction bases numbered 3, after V lost 6 bases and J lost 10 bases. CDR1 and CDR2 from the germline V gene are PRHDT and FYEKMQ (reference sequence). The DNA of the CDR3 is TGTGCCAGCAGGACAGGGTTAGAGCAGTTCTTC. Its protein product is CASRTGLEQFF.

This clonotype was seen many times. The chain joins TRBV6-2 or TRBV6-3 to TRBJ2-2; 8 bases line up with TRBD1. Germline trimming cut 11 bases from V and 3 bases from J; bases unmatched to any gene: 14. CDR3 length equals 16 residues. The germline CDR1 and CDR2 sequences are MNHEY and SVGEGT. The CDR3 sequence is CAGNSGGLGDTGELFF. DNA for the CDR3: TGTGCCGGCAATTCAGGGGGCTTAGGGGACACCGGGGAGCTGTTTTTT.

This clonotype was detected many times. This sequence joins TRBV6-2 or TRBV6-3 and TRBJ2-3; 8 bases match TRBD2. The length of the CDR3 is 15 residues. Germline V gives CDR1 MNHEY, CDR2 SVGEGT. V lost 5 bases and J lost 1; bases outside the gene matches: 5. This CDR3 reads CASSESSGGTDTQYF. Here the CDR3 DNA reads TGTGCCAGCAGTGAGAGTAGCGGGGGCACAGATACGCAGTATTTT.

In this sample, this clonotype turned up many times. The chain joins TRBV5-1 to TRBJ2-3; D remains ambiguous. Trimming pared 4 bases from V and 5 bases from J, leaving 11 bases between. Germline V gives CDR1 SGHRS, CDR2 YFSETQ. This CDR3 is 13 amino acids long. The CDR3 DNA reads TGCGCCAGCAGCCCCTCGTTAGGAGATACGCAGTATTTT. Its protein is CASSPSLGDTQYF.